These 21 T cell receptor beta chains came from one sample sequenced in a study of technical replicates of blood from a few donors. Some clones are missing from TCRdb's copy, which holds only in-frame ones; the method was immunoSEQ multiplex PCR. The table lists around 92,000 clones, roughly 96% of them singletons. The sample comprised T cells isolated from PBMCs. These receptors came from a human donor in good health.

The CDR3 nucleotides are TGTGCCAGCAGTTTCGGTTCTTGGGACAGGGGTTCGGGCTACACCTTC. Translation: CASSFGSWDRGSGYTF. V usage is TRBV28 and J usage is TRBJ1-2, with 10 bases that match TRBD1. The junction had 12 bases not matched to a gene; V was cut back by 3 bases and J by 8 bases. Germline loops: CDR1 MDHEN, CDR2 SYDVKM. The CDR3 loop spans 16 amino acids.

The chain combines TRBV7-6 with TRBJ2-7, with a tentative D call TRBD2 (6 bases). The CDR3 runs to 14 residues. Trimming pared 1 base from V and 2 bases from J, leaving 9 bases between. The germline CDR1 and CDR2 sequences are SGHVS and FNYEAQ. Written as DNA, the CDR3 is TGTGCCAGCAGCTTAGGCGGGGATCCCTACGAGCAGTACTTC. This sequence encodes CASSLGGDPYEQYF.

The rearrangement links TRBV19 to TRBJ1-1; D is undetermined. Germline CDR1 is LNHDA and CDR2 is SQIVND (reference sequence). This CDR3 spans 13 amino acids. Trimming removed 1 base from V and 6 bases from J, with 9 bases in between. Written as DNA, the CDR3 is TGTGCCAGTAGTATAGGAGGGATTCCTGAAGCTTTCTTT. It yields the protein CASSIGGIPEAFF.

The chain carries TRBV5-5 and TRBJ2-7; D is unclear. V was trimmed by 1 base and J by 0 bases, leaving 8 bases between them. The V gene's germline CDR1 is SGHKS and CDR2 YYEKEE (reference sequence). The CDR3 runs to 14 residues. As DNA, the CDR3 is TGTGCCAGCAGCTTGAGTTCAGGCTCCTACGAGCAGTACTTC. Its translation is CASSLSSGSYEQYF.

The chain joins TRBV13 to TRBJ2-1, with D perhaps TRBD2 (6 bases). The length of the CDR3 is 13 residues. V was cut by 5 bases and J by 8 bases, with 13 bases left in between. Germline loops: CDR1 PRHDT, CDR2 FYEKMQ (reference sequence). The CDR3 DNA is TGTGCCAGCAGCGTACCCCAGCGGGATGAGCAGTTCTTC. Its protein is CASSVPQRDEQFF.

The gene calls are TRBV2 and TRBJ2-3; D perhaps matches TRBD2 (6 bases). V gave up 8 bases and J gave up 0 bases, with 18 bases separating them. The V gene's germline CDR1 is SNHLY and CDR2 FYNNEI. This CDR3 region has 16 residues. CDR3 sequence (DNA): TGTGCCAGCCGGGACTCCCCTTTTTCTAGCACAGATACGCAGTATTTT. Translating gives CASRDSPFSSTDTQYF. Using reference TRBV2 and TRBJ2-3 for the parts outside the CDR3, the full variable domain is EPEVTQTPSHQVTQMGQEVILRCVPISNHLYFYWYRQILGQKVEFLVSFYNNEISEKSEIFDDQFSVERPDGSNFTLKIRSTKLEDSAMYFCASRDSPFSSTDTQYFGPGTRLTVL.

This chain links TRBV15 with TRBJ2-7, with a tentative D call TRBD1 (6 bases). The CDR3 has 15 residues. Trimming left V 0 bases short and J 2 bases short, with 11 bases between. Germline loops: CDR1 LNHNV, CDR2 YYDKDF (reference sequence). CDR3 in amino acids: CATSRDRGRPYEQYF. The CDR3 DNA is TGTGCCACCAGCAGAGATAGGGGGAGACCCTACGAGCAGTACTTC.

This clone came up once. The V call is TRBV5-6, the J call TRBJ2-5, with a possible D match to TRBD2 (7 bases). Germline V gene data show CDR1 as SGHDT and CDR2 as YYEEEE. The V end was cut by 2 bases, the J end by 4 bases, with 12 bases between. The CDR3 is 14 residues long. CDR3 DNA: TGTGCCAGCAGCTTCGGGGGGCGTTTAGAGACCCAGTACTTC. It translates to CASSFGGRLETQYF.

J is TRBJ1-5 and V is TRBV7-6, with D tentatively TRBD1 (6 bases). This CDR3 spans 16 amino acids. Between the trimmed V and J ends, which lost 0 bases and 4 bases, there was a span of 13 bases. From germline, CDR1 is SGHVS and CDR2 FNYEAQ. The CDR3 protein is CASSLAGGQINQPQHF. The CDR3 nucleotides read TGTGCCAGCAGCTTAGCCGGGGGGCAGATTAATCAGCCCCAGCATTTT.

The J gene is TRBJ2-7, the V gene TRBV6-5, with 11 bases that match TRBD2. This CDR3 has 15 residues. CDR1 and CDR2 from the germline V gene are MNHEY and SVGAGI. V lost 0 bases, J lost 2 bases, and 0 bases stayed unmatched. Here the CDR3 reads CASSYSSGGAYEQYF. The DNA of the CDR3 is TGTGCCAGCAGTTACTCTAGCGGGGGGGCCTACGAGCAGTACTTC.

The genes are TRBV7-9 and TRBJ2-2, with 8 bases fitting TRBD2. The junction had 5 bases not matched to a gene; V was cut back by 5 bases and J by 0 bases. Germline lookup yields CDR1 SEHNR and CDR2 FQNEAQ (reference sequence). This CDR3 contains 16 residues. The CDR3 protein is CASSPSRGANTGELFF. The DNA of the CDR3 is TGTGCCAGCAGCCCCTCGCGGGGGGCGAACACCGGGGAGCTGTTTTTT.

The chain employs TRBV6-5 and TRBJ1-1; 9 bases agree with TRBD1. Germline CDR1 and CDR2: MNHEY and SVGAGI. CDR3 length: 14 amino acids. Trimming at V came to 0 bases and at J to 8 bases, leaving 4 bases not matched to a gene. In DNA form, the CDR3 reads TGTGCCAGCAGTTACTCGACAGGGGGTACCGAAGCTTTCTTT. Its translation is CASSYSTGGTEAFF.

The V gene is TRBV19, the J gene TRBJ1-5, with D uncertain. V was shortened by 4 bases and J by 5 bases, with 12 bases between the two germline ends. The CDR3 consists of 14 residues. The V gene's germline CDR1 is LNHDA and CDR2 SQIVND (reference sequence). The DNA of the CDR3 is TGTGCCAGTAGTACCAAAGGAGACTATCAGCCCCAGCATTTT. Amino acid sequence: CASSTKGDYQPQHF.

The rearrangement links TRBV4-2 to TRBJ2-2; D call uncertain. Germline V gene data show CDR1 as LGHNA and CDR2 as YNFKEQ. V lost 0 bases and J 2 bases, leaving 7 bases between the germline ends. CDR3 size: 15 residues. This chain's CDR3 is CASSQELANTGELFF. The CDR3 DNA is TGTGCCAGCAGCCAAGAACTTGCCAACACCGGGGAGCTGTTTTTT.

The chain is built from TRBV5-1 and TRBJ1-4; the match to TRBD1 covers 9 bases. Trimming cost V 3 bases and J 6 bases; bases outside gene matches: 3. From germline, CDR1 is SGHRS and CDR2 YFSETQ. The CDR3 contains 14 residues. CDR3 sequence (DNA): TGCGCCAGCAGCTCACAGGGGGCGCATGAAAAACTGTTTTTT. It encodes CASSSQGAHEKLFF. Supplemented by reference TRBV5-1 and TRBJ1-4, the full variable domain reads KAGVTQTPRYLIKTRGQQVTLSCSPISGHRSVSWYQQTPGQGLQFLFEYFSETQRNKGNFPGRFSGRQFSNSRSEMNVSTLELGDSALYLCASSSQGAHEKLFFGSGTQLSVL.

This chain uses TRBV5-1 with TRBJ2-4, with 7 bases that match TRBD1. V gave up 0 bases and J gave up 7 bases; unmatched junction bases: 10. CDR1 and CDR2 (germline): SGHRS, YFSETQ. The CDR3 has 16 amino acids. CDR3 loop: CASSLADTGERNIQYF. The CDR3 DNA reads TGCGCCAGCAGCTTGGCCGATACAGGGGAAAGGAACATTCAGTACTTC.

This sequence joins TRBV2 and TRBJ1-2; the match to TRBD1 covers 8 bases. The CDR3 extends over 16 amino acids. With 7 bases clipped from V and 4 bases from J, the junction kept 14 bases outside the gene matches. From germline, CDR1 is SNHLY and CDR2 FYNNEI. The CDR3 loop reads CASKGPSTGAVYGYTF. Here the CDR3 DNA reads TGTGCCAGCAAAGGCCCGTCGACAGGGGCCGTCTATGGCTACACCTTC. Based on the CDR3 plus reference TRBV2 and TRBJ1-2, the full variable domain is EPEVTQTPSHQVTQMGQEVILRCVPISNHLYFYWYRQILGQKVEFLVSFYNNEISEKSEIFDDQFSVERPDGSNFTLKIRSTKLEDSAMYFCASKGPSTGAVYGYTFGSGTRLTVV.

Remarks on this clone: At one of its ends the junction is not consistent with the germline gene, which may arise from a read error. The V gene is TRBV11-3, the J gene TRBJ1-3; no firm D call. This CDR3 contains 14 residues. CDR1 SGHNT and CDR2 YENEEA come from the germline V gene. This CDR3 reads CAGSLAISGNTIYF. The DNA of the CDR3 is TGTGCCGGCAGCTTAGCCATCTCTGGAAACACCATATATTTT. Drawing the rest from reference TRBV11-3 and TRBJ1-3, the complete variable domain is EAGVVQSPRYKIIEKKQPVAFWCNPISGHNTLYWYLQNLGQGPELLIRYENEEAVDDSQLPKDRFSAERLKGVDSTLKIQPAELGDSAVYLCAGSLAISGNTIYFGEGSWLTVV.

The chain employs TRBV6-5 and TRBJ2-7; D may be TRBD2 (6 bases). V was shortened by 7 bases and J by 0 bases, with 10 bases between the two germline ends. The CDR3 runs 13 residues. Germline CDR1 is MNHEY and CDR2 is SVGAGI. CDR3 amino acids: CASTSGGSYEQYF. In nucleotides, the CDR3 is TGTGCCAGCACCTCCGGGGGCTCCTACGAGCAGTACTTC.

The V and J genes are TRBV9 and TRBJ2-1, with a possible D match to TRBD2 (6 bases). From germline, CDR1 is SGDLS and CDR2 YYNGEE. V was clipped by 4 bases and J by 7 bases, with 18 bases between them. This CDR3 spans 15 amino acids. The CDR3 DNA sequence: TGTGCCAGCAGCCCCTACGGAGGGGCGTGGAATGAGCAGTTCTTC. Translation: CASSPYGGAWNEQFF.

This clone was picked up one time. The chain recombines TRBV6-5 with TRBJ1-4; D gene uncertain. Germline lookup yields CDR1 MNHEY and CDR2 SVGAGI. The CDR3 is 12 amino acids. Trimming shortened V by 10 bases and J by 3 bases, and 9 bases separated the two germline ends. The CDR3 loop reads CATGVSNEKLFF. The DNA of the CDR3 is TGTGCCACCGGAGTATCTAATGAAAAACTGTTTTTT.